This T cell receptor (beta chain) emerged from a study of T cells in Graves' hyperthyroidism and ophthalmopathy. Study-level findings and limits: A model using 13 V-J features told ophthalmopathy apart from stable hyperthyroidism. Most thyroid-expanded clonotypes above 0.001 were also found in blood.

V dropped 5 bases and J dropped 7 bases, with 18 bases sitting between them. The germline CDR1 and CDR2 sequences are MNHNS and SASEGT. This CDR3 is 15 amino acids long. What was amplified from RNA transcripts were TCR beta CDR3 regions. HTBI primers were employed in a first-round RT-PCR of the TCR CDR3. TCRdb ran MiXCR on the multiplex PCR reads and lists one entry per CDR3 protein. Of hundreds of thousands of distinct CDR3 sequences in the sample, around 20% were seen once. Enrolled ophthalmopathy patients presented with a Clinical Activity Score of at least 3, a NOSPECS grade of at least 4, and disease duration under 3 months. Orbital computed tomography, thyroid ultrasound, serum thyroxine and TRAb, and clinical symptoms together informed the diagnoses. The table lists this clonotype with many counts. Antigen unknown.

The V call is TRBV6-1, the J call TRBJ2-1; D possibly corresponds to TRBD2 (6 bases). The sequenced material came from blood. The receptor was derived from a young man with Graves' ophthalmopathy. CDR3 DNA sequence: TGTGCCAGCAGTAGGACTAATTCAATGGGAAATGAGCAGTTCTTC. Translation gives CASSRTNSMGNEQFF.